The 26 T cell receptor beta chains below come from one sample, sequenced in a study of blood T cell repertoires in COVID-19. Clones were sequenced by immunoSEQ multiplex PCR, and TCRdb holds only the in-frame ones, with some missing. The sample consists of about 130,000 clones, about 82% of them appearing once. Sample: peripheral blood. Receptor source: a human donor in a cohort sampled during active COVID-19.

The genes are TRBV7-9 and TRBJ2-5; no definite D call. The CDR3 is 12 residues long. The germline gives CDR1 SEHNR, CDR2 FQNEAQ (reference sequence). V was shortened by 6 bases and J by 4 bases, with 9 bases between the two germline ends. Here the CDR3 DNA reads TGTGCCAGCAGTTGGGCTGGAGAGACCCAGTACTTC. This encodes CASSWAGETQYF.

The chain carries TRBV6-2 or TRBV6-3 and TRBJ1-6; possible D gene TRBD1, 6 bases. CDR3 length: 15 residues. The ends were cut back, 3 bases at V and 10 bases at J, with 16 bases in the middle. From germline, CDR1 is MNHEY and CDR2 SVGEGT. The CDR3 bases are TGTGCCAGCAGTTATCCGATGGGGGCGCGGTCACCCCTCCACTTT. Encoded protein: CASSYPMGARSPLHF.

The chain couples TRBV12-3 or TRBV12-4 to TRBJ1-2; a weak D match, TRBD1 (5 bases). The CDR3 is 13 amino acids. The V end lost 7 bases, the J end lost 0 bases, and 9 bases lay between the germline ends. The chain's CDR3 is CASTSTANYGYTF. The CDR3 DNA follows: TGTGCCAGCACTTCGACAGCTAACTATGGCTACACCTTC.

The rearrangement joins TRBV6-5 to TRBJ1-4; 9 positions match TRBD1. The CDR3 loop spans 14 amino acids. CDR1 is MNHEY and CDR2 is SVGAGI in the germline V gene. J was trimmed by 8 bases and V by 6 bases; bases with no gene match: 7. The CDR3 region is CASRMGQGQEKLFF. CDR3 bases: TGTGCCAGCAGGATGGGACAGGGCCAGGAAAAACTGTTTTTT.

V is TRBV9 and J is TRBJ2-1, with 10 bases matching TRBD2. CDR1 SGDLS and CDR2 YYNGEE come from the germline V gene. The CDR3 runs 15 residues. With V trimmed by 4 bases and J by 4 bases, 5 bases remained unmatched. CDR3 sequence: CASSPSGRAYNEQFF. The CDR3 nucleotides read TGTGCCAGCAGCCCAAGCGGGAGGGCTTACAATGAGCAGTTCTTC.

This chain uses TRBV7-9 with TRBJ2-1; 11 bases line up with TRBD2. Germline lookup yields CDR1 SEHNR and CDR2 FQNEAQ (reference sequence). This CDR3 spans 16 amino acids. V trimming: 0 bases; J trimming: 5 bases; junction bases outside the gene matches: 3. DNA for the CDR3: TGTGCCAGCAGCTTAGCTAGCGGGAGGGCCAACAATGAGCAGTTCTTC. Its protein product is CASSLASGRANNEQFF.

The sample holds one count of this clone. The chain employs TRBV4-3 and TRBJ2-2; TRBD2 might be the D (5 bases). Germline CDR1 LGHNA, CDR2 YSLEER. Trimming cost V 0 bases and J 3 bases, with 14 bases left between them. The CDR3 is 17 residues long. The CDR3 sequence: CASSQDKDSTDTGELFF. CDR3 DNA: TGCGCCAGCAGCCAAGATAAGGACTCCACCGACACCGGGGAGCTGTTTTTT.

J is TRBJ2-5 and V is TRBV7-6, with 10 bases fitting TRBD2. Germline CDR1 SGHVS, CDR2 FNYEAQ. The J segment lost 4 bases and the V segment lost 7 bases, leaving 15 bases of the junction unmatched. The CDR3 has 17 amino acids. This CDR3 is CASTQTASGSGLETQYF. CDR3 in DNA: TGTGCCAGCACCCAAACCGCTAGCGGGAGTGGGTTAGAGACCCAGTACTTC.

This clone was observed a handful of times. This chain links TRBV10-3 with TRBJ2-2, with a weak D call TRBD1 (7 bases). CDR3 size: 17 residues. V shed 8 bases and J shed 3 bases, with 22 bases lying between them. Germline CDR1 is ENHRY and CDR2 is SYGVKD. The CDR3 DNA follows: TGTGCCATCGGTAGGGGGCGAGGAGGGCCCGACACCGGGGAGCTGTTTTTT. Protein sequence: CAIGRGRGGPDTGELFF.

This clone was recorded a few times. The chain employs TRBV16 and TRBJ1-3; possible D gene TRBD1, 5 bases. The CDR3 contains 16 residues. Per the germline V gene, CDR1 is KGHSY and CDR2 is FQNENV. Trimming took 4 bases from V and 2 from J, leaving 15 bases between them. The CDR3 sequence is CASSRTAGTAGNTIYF. The CDR3 DNA reads TGTGCCAGCAGCCGCACTGCTGGGACTGCTGGAAACACCATATATTTT.

The rearrangement joins TRBV4-3 to TRBJ2-7; maybe TRBD2 (5 bases). In germline, CDR1 is LGHNA, CDR2 YSLEER. The CDR3 contains 13 residues. V was clipped by 1 base and J by 3 bases, with 7 bases between them. The CDR3 DNA follows: TGCGCCAGCAGCCAAGCCCGGGGCTACGAGCAGTACTTC. It specifies CASSQARGYEQYF.

The chain is built from TRBV28 and TRBJ2-7; 10 nucleotides match TRBD2. With 4 bases clipped from V and 2 bases from J, the junction kept 8 bases outside the gene matches. The CDR3 loop spans 16 amino acids. In germline, CDR1 is MDHEN, CDR2 SYDVKM. CDR3 nucleotides: TGTGCCAGCAGTTCCCCCGGACTAGCGGACCCCTACGAGCAGTACTTC. Amino acid sequence: CASSSPGLADPYEQYF.

The V and J genes are TRBV6-5 and TRBJ1-2, with 8 bases matching TRBD1. CDR3 length: 15 amino acids. Germline V gives CDR1 MNHEY, CDR2 SVGAGI. J lost 2 bases, V lost 8 bases, and 10 bases had no gene match. CDR3 amino acids: CASSDRASLNYGYTF. For the CDR3, the DNA is TGTGCCAGCTCGGACAGGGCCTCACTCAACTATGGCTACACCTTC.

The chain uses TRBV7-2 and TRBJ1-6, with D tentatively TRBD1 (5 bases). The germline CDR1 and CDR2 sequences are SGHTA and FQGNSA. The germline V and J ends were trimmed by 3 bases and 12 bases, with 18 bases remaining between them. This CDR3 is built from 15 residues. CDR3 DNA sequence: TGTGCCAGCAGCTTGCCGTCCCAGGGTCAGGAACCCCTCCACTTT. This encodes CASSLPSQGQEPLHF.

This clone was picked up a small number of times. This rearrangement joins TRBV7-9 to TRBJ1-2; perhaps TRBD1 as D (6 bases). The CDR3 has 16 residues. The V and J ends lost 1 base and 0 bases respectively, with 12 bases between them. Germline V gene sequence: CDR1 SEHNR, CDR2 FQNEAQ (reference sequence). The CDR3 loop is CASSLVTGHSNYGYTF. DNA of the CDR3: TGTGCCAGCAGCTTAGTGACGGGACATTCTAACTATGGCTACACCTTC.

This clone appeared a single time. This chain connects TRBV5-4 to TRBJ1-1; no clear D. Germline V gives CDR1 SGHNT, CDR2 YYREEE (reference sequence). The V end was cut by 4 bases, the J end by 1 base, with 11 bases between. This CDR3 is 14 amino acids long. CDR3 loop: CASSLITANTEAFF. CDR3 coding DNA: TGTGCCAGCAGCCTAATAACAGCGAACACTGAAGCTTTCTTT.

The chain carries TRBV6-5 and TRBJ2-7; a weak D match, TRBD1 (5 bases). Germline V lookup: CDR1 MNHEY, CDR2 SVGAGI. V was cut by 2 bases and J by 2 bases, with 13 bases left in between. The CDR3 is made up of 15 amino acids. CDR3 bases: TGTGCCAGCAGTTACCGCAGGGTTCCGGCCTACGAGCAGTACTTC. It encodes CASSYRRVPAYEQYF.

In its sample, this clone ranks as medium-sized. The chain employs TRBV2 and TRBJ2-1; TRBD1 might be the D (5 bases). CDR3 length equals 15 residues. V gave up 4 bases and J gave up 0 bases, with 10 bases separating them. Germline-derived CDR1 and CDR2 are SNHLY and FYNNEI. In nucleotides, the CDR3 is TGTGCCAGCAGTGGGGGCGCTGTCTCCTACAATGAGCAGTTCTTC. The encoded protein is CASSGGAVSYNEQFF.

The chain joins TRBV9 to TRBJ2-3; TRBD1 aligns across 8 bases. With 0 bases clipped from V and 2 bases from J, the junction kept 5 bases outside the gene matches. Germline V gives CDR1 SGDLS, CDR2 YYNGEE. This CDR3 comprises 16 residues. The CDR3: CASSVGAGGHTDTQYF. The CDR3 DNA sequence: TGTGCCAGCAGCGTAGGGGCAGGGGGCCACACAGATACGCAGTATTTT.

The table lists this clone with a count of one. The chain combines TRBV7-2 with TRBJ2-7; TRBD1 might be the D (5 bases). Germline V gene lookup returns CDR1 SGHTA and CDR2 FQGNSA. V gave up 5 bases and J gave up 3 bases, with 17 bases separating them. The CDR3 consists of 15 residues. As DNA, the CDR3 is TGTGCCAGCAGCCGCCAGGGAAATCAACTCTACGAGCAGTACTTC. This gives the protein CASSRQGNQLYEQYF.

The sample holds a few counts of this clone. The chain links TRBV5-1 to TRBJ2-7; D not certain. V dropped 0 bases and J dropped 4 bases, with 8 bases sitting between them. Per the germline V gene, CDR1 is SGHRS and CDR2 is YFSETQ. The CDR3 has 13 residues. This CDR3 is CASSLEPPYEQYF. As DNA, the CDR3 is TGCGCCAGCAGCTTGGAGCCTCCTTACGAGCAGTACTTC.

The chain uses TRBV4-1 and TRBJ2-3; TRBD2 is a possible D gene (6 bases). Trimming pared 10 bases from V and 4 bases from J, leaving 15 bases between. This CDR3 spans 13 amino acids. Germline CDR1 is MGHRA and CDR2 is YSYEKL. The CDR3 here is CATGPTGADTQYF. CDR3 nucleotides: TGCGCCACCGGACCCACGGGGGCAGATACGCAGTATTTT.

This clone was counted once. The chain links TRBV5-1 to TRBJ1-3, with 7 bases lining up with TRBD1. This CDR3 comprises 16 residues. Germline loops: CDR1 SGHRS, CDR2 YFSETQ. With V trimmed by 0 bases and J by 3 bases, 6 bases remained unmatched. Here the CDR3 DNA reads TGCGCCAGCAGCTTGGGGGAATACAGGGGTGGAAACACCATATATTTT. Protein: CASSLGEYRGGNTIYF.

The V and J genes are TRBV9 and TRBJ1-3; the D is unclear. Germline V lookup: CDR1 SGDLS, CDR2 YYNGEE. The CDR3 loop spans 15 amino acids. V gave up 0 bases and J gave up 0 bases, with 7 bases separating them. CDR3 nucleotides: TGTGCCAGCAGCGTAGGCCCAGACTCTGGAAACACCATATATTTT. Translated: CASSVGPDSGNTIYF. Full variable domain (remainder filled in from reference TRBV9 and TRBJ1-3): DSGVTQTPKHLITATGQRVTLRCSPRSGDLSVYWYQQSLDQGLQFLIQYYNGEERAKGNILERFSAQQFPDLHSELNLSSLELGDSALYFCASSVGPDSGNTIYFGEGSWLTVV.

The chain carries TRBV2 and TRBJ1-2, with D perhaps TRBD1 (5 bases). Germline V lookup: CDR1 SNHLY, CDR2 FYNNEI. V lost 7 bases to trimming and J lost 6 bases, with 15 bases between them. This CDR3 contains 13 residues. CDR3 nucleotides: TGTGCCAGCAATCGAGAGGGGAGGGATGGCTACACCTTC. Translation gives CASNREGRDGYTF.

V is TRBV5-1 and J is TRBJ2-5; weak D call: TRBD2 (6 bases). CDR1 and CDR2 (germline): SGHRS, YFSETQ. Trimming removed 10 bases from V and 5 bases from J, with 15 bases in between. The CDR3 totals 12 residues. The CDR3 bases are TGCGCCTCCCGGGGACTGCCGGAGACCCAGTACTTC. Translated: CASRGLPETQYF.